These 5 T cell receptor beta chains originate from one sample sequenced in a study of CD8 T cells in Susac syndrome. A quantity of about 0.5 to 1 ug RNA underwent reverse transcription using random hexamers. TCRdb reanalysed the immunoSEQ multiplex PCR reads using MiXCR and keeps one entry per CDR3 protein. The sample lists some 200,000 distinct CDR3 sequences, 90% to 97% seen once, with 0.075% to 0.1% in the top ten. Material for sequencing was CD4+ T cells from PBMCs. Receptor source: a human donor with Susac syndrome.

The V gene is TRBV4-2, the J gene TRBJ2-7, with D possibly matching TRBD1 (6 bases). The CDR3 has 15 amino acids. The ends were cut back, 1 base at V and 6 bases at J, with 16 bases in the middle. The germline V gene encodes CDR1 LGHNA and CDR2 YNFKEQ. The CDR3 DNA reads as TGTGCCAGCAGCCAAGTTATGGGGGCCAGCTTCGAGCAGTACTTC. Translation gives CASSQVMGASFEQYF.

The gene calls are TRBV14 and TRBJ1-2; D possibly corresponds to TRBD1 (6 bases). Germline V gives CDR1 SGHDN, CDR2 FVKESK. The CDR3 totals 11 residues. Trimming took 2 bases from V and 14 from J, leaving 12 bases between them. The CDR3 DNA reads as TGTGCCAGCAGCCAAACGGGGGCGAATACCTTC. Protein sequence: CASSQTGANTF.

This chain joins TRBV6-2 or TRBV6-3 and TRBJ1-5; D gene ambiguous. This CDR3 has 13 amino acids. V gave up 5 bases and J gave up 8 bases, with 13 bases separating them. Germline loops: CDR1 MNHEY, CDR2 SVGEGT. This CDR3 reads CASSPRAGEPQHF. The CDR3 DNA reads as TGTGCCAGCAGTCCTAGGGCCGGGGAGCCCCAGCATTTT.

This clonotype was counted a single time. The chain has TRBV28 and TRBJ1-5; D is undetermined. Looked up from germline, CDR1 is MDHEN and CDR2 is SYDVKM. Trimming removed 7 bases at V and 0 bases at J, with 10 bases between. The CDR3 is 14 residues long. CDR3 protein: CASKGPYSNQPQHF. The CDR3 DNA sequence: TGTGCCAGCAAAGGTCCTTATAGCAATCAGCCCCAGCATTTT. Combining the CDR3 with reference TRBV28 and TRBJ1-5 gives the whole variable domain DVKVTQSSRYLVKRTGEKVFLECVQDMDHENMFWYRQDPGLGLRLIYFSYDVKMKEKGDIPEGYSVSREKKERFSLILESASTNQTSMYLCASKGPYSNQPQHFGDGTRLSIL.

This clonotype occurred a few times. This chain connects TRBV12-3 or TRBV12-4 to TRBJ2-7; TRBD1 aligns across 7 bases. V trimming: 5 bases; J trimming: 0 bases; junction bases outside the gene matches: 1. The CDR3 runs to 13 residues. CDR3 in amino acids: CASSRDSSYEQYF. DNA for the CDR3: TGTGCCAGCAGTCGGGACAGCTCCTACGAGCAGTACTTC.